A single T cell receptor beta chain is shown here with its context. Profiling relied on immunoSEQ multiplex PCR, and the TCRdb table lists in-frame clones only, not all of them. The sample has approximately 480,000 clones, roughly 79% seen once. This record belongs to a study of shared clonotypes between healthy human individuals. Study context: Serving as donors were two women and three men, whose ages spanned 18 to 49.

Germline values: CDR1 MDHEN, CDR2 SYDVKM. The V segment lost 6 bases and the J segment 0 bases; nucleotides outside the gene matches: 10. CDR3 size: 17 residues. V and J are TRBV28 and TRBJ2-1, with 8 nucleotides matching TRBD2. This receptor was obtained from a woman aged 40 to 55 in good health. Some clones in this sample may be carry-over from other donors' samples. The sequenced sample consisted of PBMCs. The CDR3 DNA follows: TGTGCCAGCAGCACTCCGGGACTAGGGTACTCCTACAATGAGCAGTTCTTC. It encodes CASSTPGLGYSYNEQFF.